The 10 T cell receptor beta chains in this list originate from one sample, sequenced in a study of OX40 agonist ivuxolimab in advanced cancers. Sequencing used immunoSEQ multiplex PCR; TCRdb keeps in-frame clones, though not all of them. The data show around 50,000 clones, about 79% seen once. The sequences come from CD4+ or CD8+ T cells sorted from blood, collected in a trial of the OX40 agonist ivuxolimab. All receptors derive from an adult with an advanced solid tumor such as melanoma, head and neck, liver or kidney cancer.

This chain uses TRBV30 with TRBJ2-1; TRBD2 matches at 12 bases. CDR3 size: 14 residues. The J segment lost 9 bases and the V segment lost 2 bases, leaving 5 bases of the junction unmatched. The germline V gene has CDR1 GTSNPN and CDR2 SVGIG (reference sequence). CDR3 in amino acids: CAWSKGTSGLEQFF. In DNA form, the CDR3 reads TGTGCCTGGAGTAAAGGGACTAGCGGGCTTGAGCAGTTCTTC.

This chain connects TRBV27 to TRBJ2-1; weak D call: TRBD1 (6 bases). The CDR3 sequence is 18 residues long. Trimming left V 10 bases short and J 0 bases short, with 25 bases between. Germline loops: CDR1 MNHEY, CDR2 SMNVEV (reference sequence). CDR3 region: CATTTKQGLGPSYNEQFF. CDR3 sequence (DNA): TGTGCCACCACGACGAAACAGGGCCTAGGGCCCTCCTACAATGAGCAGTTCTTC.

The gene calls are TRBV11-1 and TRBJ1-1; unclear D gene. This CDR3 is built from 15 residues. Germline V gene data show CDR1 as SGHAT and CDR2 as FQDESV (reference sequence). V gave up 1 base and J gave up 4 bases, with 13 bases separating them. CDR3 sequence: CASSLVRSSVTEAFF. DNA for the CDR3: TGTGCCAGCAGCTTAGTTAGGAGTTCGGTCACTGAAGCTTTCTTT.

The CDR3 nucleotides are TGTGCCAGTACCCTTGACAGGACTACTTTCTCTGGGGCCAACGTCCTGACTTTC. It is translated as CASTLDRTTFSGANVLTF. This chain links TRBV19 with TRBJ2-6; D possibly matches TRBD1 or TRBD2 (6 bases each). Trimming removed 7 bases at V and 0 bases at J, with 19 bases between. This CDR3 contains 18 residues. Germline CDR1 and CDR2: LNHDA and SQIVND (reference sequence).

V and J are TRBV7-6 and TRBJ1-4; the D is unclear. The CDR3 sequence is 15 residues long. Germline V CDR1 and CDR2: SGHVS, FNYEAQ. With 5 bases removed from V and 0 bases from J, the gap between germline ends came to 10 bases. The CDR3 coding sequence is TGTGCCAGCAGCCGAATGTGGGCAACTAATGAAAAACTGTTTTTT. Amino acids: CASSRMWATNEKLFF.

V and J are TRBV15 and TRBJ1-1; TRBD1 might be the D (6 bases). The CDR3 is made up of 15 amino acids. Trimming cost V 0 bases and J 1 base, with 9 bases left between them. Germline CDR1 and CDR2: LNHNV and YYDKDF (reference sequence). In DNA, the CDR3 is TGTGCCACCAGCAGAGATCGGGGACAGAACACTGAAGCTTTCTTT. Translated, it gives CATSRDRGQNTEAFF.

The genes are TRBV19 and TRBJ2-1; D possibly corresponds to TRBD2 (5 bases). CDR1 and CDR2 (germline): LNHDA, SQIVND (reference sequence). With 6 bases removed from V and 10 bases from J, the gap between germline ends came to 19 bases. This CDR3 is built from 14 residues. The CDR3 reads CASSDGGDTGEQFF. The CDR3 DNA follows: TGTGCCAGTAGCGACGGCGGAGACACGGGGGAGCAGTTCTTC.

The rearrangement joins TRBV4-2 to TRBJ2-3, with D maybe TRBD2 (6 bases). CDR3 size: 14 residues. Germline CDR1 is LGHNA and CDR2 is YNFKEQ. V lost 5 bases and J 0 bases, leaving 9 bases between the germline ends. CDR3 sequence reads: CASSFSGSTDTQYF. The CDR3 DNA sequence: TGTGCCAGCAGCTTTAGCGGAAGCACAGATACGCAGTATTTT.

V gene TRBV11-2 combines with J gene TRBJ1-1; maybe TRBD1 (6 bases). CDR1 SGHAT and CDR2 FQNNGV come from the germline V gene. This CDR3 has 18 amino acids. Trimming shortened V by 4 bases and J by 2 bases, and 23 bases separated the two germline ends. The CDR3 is CASSSLRSAGETNTEAFF. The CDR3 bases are TGTGCCAGCAGCTCTCTTAGATCTGCAGGGGAAACTAACACTGAAGCTTTCTTT.

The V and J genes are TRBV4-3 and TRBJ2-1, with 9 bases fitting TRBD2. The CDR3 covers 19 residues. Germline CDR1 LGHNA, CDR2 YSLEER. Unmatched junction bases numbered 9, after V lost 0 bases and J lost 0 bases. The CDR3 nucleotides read TGCGCCAGCAGCCAAGATCCTAGCGGGGCACTGAGCTCCTACAATGAGCAGTTCTTC. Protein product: CASSQDPSGALSSYNEQFF.